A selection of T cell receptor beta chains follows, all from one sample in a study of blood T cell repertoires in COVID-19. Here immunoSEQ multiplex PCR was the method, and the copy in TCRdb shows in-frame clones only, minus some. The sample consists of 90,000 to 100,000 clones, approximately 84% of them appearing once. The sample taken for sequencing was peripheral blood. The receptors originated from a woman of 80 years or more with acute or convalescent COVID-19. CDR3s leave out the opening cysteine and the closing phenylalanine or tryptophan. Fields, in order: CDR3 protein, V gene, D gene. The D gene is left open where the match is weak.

CDR3 protein: ASSTEEGIRSSEAF
V gene: TRBV28
D gene: .

CDR3 protein: SVRTLFRGGTAF
V gene: TRBV29-1
D gene: .

CDR3 protein: ASSSLTSGGSKGYT
V gene: TRBV5-4
D gene: .

CDR3 protein: ASSHQVENIQY
V gene: TRBV5-4
D gene: .

CDR3 protein: ASSLSGGNYGYT
V gene: TRBV28
D gene: TRBD1

CDR3 protein: ASSLRGGTEAF
V gene: TRBV13
D gene: .

CDR3 protein: ASSDRLNQPQH
V gene: TRBV19
D gene: .

CDR3 protein: ASSSPTIDRGRVGYT
V gene: TRBV28
D gene: TRBD1

CDR3 protein: ASSQPDRAWDEQF
V gene: TRBV6-5
D gene: TRBD1

CDR3 protein: ASSQEGLRLSDTQY
V gene: TRBV4-3
D gene: .

CDR3 protein: ASSSQPGQYEKLF
V gene: TRBV7-2
D gene: TRBD1

CDR3 protein: AWSGGGAETQY
V gene: TRBV30
D gene: .

CDR3 protein: ASIDPGGGETQY
V gene: TRBV5-1
D gene: .

CDR3 protein: ASSPGDRTAYGYT
V gene: TRBV6-5
D gene: TRBD1

CDR3 protein: ASAPTGVRAKNIQY
V gene: TRBV7-2
D gene: TRBD1

CDR3 protein: ASSTSGGQNTEAF
V gene: TRBV6-5
D gene: .

CDR3 protein: ASSFKDTQY
V gene: TRBV5-1
D gene: .

CDR3 protein: ASSRQREKLF
V gene: TRBV12-3/TRBV12-4
D gene: .

CDR3 protein: AWANGGSSTDTQY
V gene: TRBV30
D gene: TRBD2

CDR3 protein: ASSVRGTANEKLF
V gene: TRBV9
D gene: .

CDR3 protein: SVQIQASGNTIY
V gene: TRBV29-1
D gene: .

CDR3 protein: ASSDSRNEQF
V gene: TRBV5-4
D gene: .

CDR3 protein: ASSSLAGVTDTQY
V gene: TRBV6-5
D gene: TRBD2